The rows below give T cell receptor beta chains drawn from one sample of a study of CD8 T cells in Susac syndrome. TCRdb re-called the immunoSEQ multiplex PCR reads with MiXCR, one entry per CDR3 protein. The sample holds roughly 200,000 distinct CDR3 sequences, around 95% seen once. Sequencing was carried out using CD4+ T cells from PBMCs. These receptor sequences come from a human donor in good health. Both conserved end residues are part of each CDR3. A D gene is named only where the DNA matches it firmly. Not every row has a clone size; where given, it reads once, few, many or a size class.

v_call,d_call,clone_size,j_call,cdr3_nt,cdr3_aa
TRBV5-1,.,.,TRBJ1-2,TGCGCCAGCAGCTTGGATGGGGCAGGGGTAATGTATGGCTACACCTTC,CASSLDGAGVMYGYTF
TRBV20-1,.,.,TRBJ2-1,TGCAGTGCTAGAGATGGAGGCTCCAGCAATGAGCAGTTCTTC,CSARDGGSSNEQFF
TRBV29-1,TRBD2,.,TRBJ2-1,TGCAGCGTCGGACTAGCGGGGGCAACCGGATTCTACAATGAGCAGTTCTTC,CSVGLAGATGFYNEQFF
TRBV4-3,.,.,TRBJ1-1,TGCGCCAGCAGCCAAGATGGAGGGCACACTGAAGCTTTCTTT,CASSQDGGHTEAFF
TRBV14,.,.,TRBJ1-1,TGTGCCAGCAGCCGAAGTGCGGGGCTGAACACTGAAGCTTTCTTT,CASSRSAGLNTEAFF
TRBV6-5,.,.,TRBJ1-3,TGTGCCAGCAGTGCGGGGGGAGACAGAGGAAACACCATATATTTT,CASSAGGDRGNTIYF
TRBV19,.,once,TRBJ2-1,TGTGCCAGTAACATAGGACCATCGTACAATGAGCAGTTCTTC,CASNIGPSYNEQFF
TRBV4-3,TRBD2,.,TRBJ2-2,TGCGCCAGCAGCCAAGTTGGGGCGGGGGCGAACACCGGGGAGCTGTTTTTT,CASSQVGAGANTGELFF
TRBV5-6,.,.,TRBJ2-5,TGTGCCAGCATCAAGCTATGGTTTGCAGAGACCCAGTACTTC,CASIKLWFAETQYF
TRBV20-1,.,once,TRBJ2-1,TGCAGTGCGGAAGGGGCGTACAATGAGCAGTTCTTC,CSAEGAYNEQFF
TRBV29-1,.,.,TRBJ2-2,TGCAGCGTCGGGACCCCTACGAACACCGGGGAGCTGTTTTTT,CSVGTPTNTGELFF
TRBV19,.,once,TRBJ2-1,TGTGCCAGTAGTGCCTCGTATGAGCAGTTCTTC,CASSASYEQFF
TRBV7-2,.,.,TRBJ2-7,TGTGCCAGCAGCTTCGCCGGCGCTCGCGAGCAGTACTTC,CASSFAGAREQYF
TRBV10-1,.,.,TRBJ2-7,TGCGCCAGCAGTGAGTCCGGGGGCCGGATCCCCGAGCAGTACTTC,CASSESGGRIPEQYF
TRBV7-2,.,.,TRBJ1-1,TGTGCCAGCAGCCTAACCCACACTGAAGCTTTCTTT,CASSLTHTEAFF
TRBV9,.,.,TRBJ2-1,TGTGCCAGCAGCCCACGCGGGGCCGAGCGTGGTGAGCAGTTCTTC,CASSPRGAERGEQFF